This TCR beta chain stems from a study of T-cell reconstitution after alpha-beta-depleted transplantation in children (dated by TCRdb to 2016 to 2018). About the investigation overall: Using TCR repertoire profiling, the study quantitatively followed how T-cell immune reconstitution unfolded in children after TCRalphabeta/CD19-depleted allogeneic hematopoietic cell transplantation.

This clonotype has just a few counts. This receptor's antigen is unknown. The sample holds no much larger clone one base away, and base qualities are not on file. On the study overall, not on this receptor specifically: The apparently early alphabetaT-cell count recovery about two months after transplant was reportedly dependent on only several hundred rapidly expanded clones derived from non-depleted graft cells. In some patients, the high TCRbeta diversity seen at day 60 was put down to recipient T cells and intrathymic progenitors that had survived conditioning. Hyperexpanded clone frequencies declined over subsequent months; after one year, T-cell counts and TCRbeta diversity were mostly attributed to newly produced T cells.

The treatment or condition label for this specimen denotes: allogeneic hematopoietic cell transplantation with graft depleted of TCRalphabeta T cells and CD19 B cells. The children who served as transplant recipients had been given grafts of TCRalphabeta/CD19-depleted allogeneic hematopoietic cells. The protocol used for the library was PCR. Sequencing took place on an Illumina HiSeq 2500. Molecular barcoding was employed in the preparation of TCR libraries, with unique molecular identifiers being used to normalize TCRbeta repertoire quantification. Using fastp trimming at Q25 and MiXCR clonotype assembly, TCRdb reanalyzed the public sequencing data and kept in-frame beta chains. Rows are unified per CDR3 protein, each entry keeping the most common DNA and genes. This sample gives around 800,000 distinct CDR3 sequences in total; roughly 15% of them show up just once. 5% of the sample comes from the top ten.

CDR1 and CDR2 were assigned from the germline V gene (reference sequence) as LNHNV and YYDKDF. The CDR3 goes from the cysteine to the phenylalanine over 15 residues. The kept DNA is CDR3 alone, 45 bases in frame from the first base. V is cut by 0 bases and J by 6 bases, and the space between the germline ends is 11 bases. Source: PBMCs, mostly from graft donor cells, taken 360 days after TCRalphabeta/CD19-depleted stem cell transplant. The receptor was isolated from a male patient aged 10-17 years who had a stem cell transplant for acute lymphoblastic leukemia, so the T cells may come from the graft donor. The chain is assembled from TRBV15 and TRBJ2-2, and perhaps TRBD1 as D gene, on 5 matching bases. For the CDR3, the sequence is CATSRDQGAPGELFF. DNA sequence: TGTGCCACCAGCAGAGATCAGGGTGCCCCCGGGGAGCTGTTTTTT.